The source of this TCR beta chain is a study of blood T cell repertoires in COVID-19. Germline CDR1 KGHSH, CDR2 LQKENI. This CDR3 comprises 13 residues. V lost 3 bases and J lost 5, with 10 bases in between. The cohort comprised adults aged about 18 to 100 years residing in approximately 22 US areas. Donors of Cohort 3 who recovered were those that had two negative PCRs, clearance, or symptom resolution. Under the authors' procedure: Amplified reference gene primers provided the basis for estimating nucleated cell counts. Generated by immunoSEQ multiplex PCR, the TCRdb table keeps only in-frame clones and is missing some. The DNA was the basis for D and trimming; V, J and clone size are from that table. Of about 250,000 clones in the sample, about 87% were seen once.

Sequenced: PBMCs or T cells enriched from blood (not recorded which). J is TRBJ2-5 and V is TRBV18; D is undetermined. The receptor was isolated from a woman aged 50 to 60 who had recovered from COVID-19. The CDR3 loop reads CASSPRSAETQYF. CDR3 DNA sequence: TGTGCCAGCTCACCGAGATCCGCCGAGACCCAGTACTTC.